This TCR beta chain comes out of a study of persistence of HIV-infected CD4 T cells. Study-level background: CD4+ T cells responding to CMV or HIV-1 Gag were isolated. General study findings and limits: Antigen-responding cells were enriched for degenerate expanded CDR3beta sequences.

Cells were stimulated with overlapping HIV-1 Gag 15-mer peptides. Sorted nonresponding memory CD4+ T cells were CD40L-negative, CD69-negative, CD45RO-high. Adults with HIV-1 started suppressive ART while chronically infected. Sequencing used immunoSEQ version 4 in survey mode. The table came from immunoSEQ multiplex PCR; TCRdb's copy has only in-frame clones and leaves some out. The sample includes about 40,000 clones, approximately 80% seen only once; the top ten take 13% to 15%. The CDR3 is 12 residues long. V lost 6 bases and J lost 8, with 13 bases in between. CDR1 MNHEY and CDR2 SMNVEV come from the germline V gene (reference sequence). This clone was observed a few times. Its specificity is unknown.

The starting material was CD4+ T cells sorted from PBMCs after approximately 19-hour stimulation, obtained from a patient who received antiretroviral therapy. The V gene is TRBV27, the J gene TRBJ1-2, with TRBD1 as a possible D gene (6 bases). The origin of this receptor is an adult man with HIV who was CMV-seropositive. CDR3 loop: CASRPTGQGYTF. In DNA, the CDR3 is TGTGCCAGCAGGCCAACAGGGCAGGGCTACACCTTC.